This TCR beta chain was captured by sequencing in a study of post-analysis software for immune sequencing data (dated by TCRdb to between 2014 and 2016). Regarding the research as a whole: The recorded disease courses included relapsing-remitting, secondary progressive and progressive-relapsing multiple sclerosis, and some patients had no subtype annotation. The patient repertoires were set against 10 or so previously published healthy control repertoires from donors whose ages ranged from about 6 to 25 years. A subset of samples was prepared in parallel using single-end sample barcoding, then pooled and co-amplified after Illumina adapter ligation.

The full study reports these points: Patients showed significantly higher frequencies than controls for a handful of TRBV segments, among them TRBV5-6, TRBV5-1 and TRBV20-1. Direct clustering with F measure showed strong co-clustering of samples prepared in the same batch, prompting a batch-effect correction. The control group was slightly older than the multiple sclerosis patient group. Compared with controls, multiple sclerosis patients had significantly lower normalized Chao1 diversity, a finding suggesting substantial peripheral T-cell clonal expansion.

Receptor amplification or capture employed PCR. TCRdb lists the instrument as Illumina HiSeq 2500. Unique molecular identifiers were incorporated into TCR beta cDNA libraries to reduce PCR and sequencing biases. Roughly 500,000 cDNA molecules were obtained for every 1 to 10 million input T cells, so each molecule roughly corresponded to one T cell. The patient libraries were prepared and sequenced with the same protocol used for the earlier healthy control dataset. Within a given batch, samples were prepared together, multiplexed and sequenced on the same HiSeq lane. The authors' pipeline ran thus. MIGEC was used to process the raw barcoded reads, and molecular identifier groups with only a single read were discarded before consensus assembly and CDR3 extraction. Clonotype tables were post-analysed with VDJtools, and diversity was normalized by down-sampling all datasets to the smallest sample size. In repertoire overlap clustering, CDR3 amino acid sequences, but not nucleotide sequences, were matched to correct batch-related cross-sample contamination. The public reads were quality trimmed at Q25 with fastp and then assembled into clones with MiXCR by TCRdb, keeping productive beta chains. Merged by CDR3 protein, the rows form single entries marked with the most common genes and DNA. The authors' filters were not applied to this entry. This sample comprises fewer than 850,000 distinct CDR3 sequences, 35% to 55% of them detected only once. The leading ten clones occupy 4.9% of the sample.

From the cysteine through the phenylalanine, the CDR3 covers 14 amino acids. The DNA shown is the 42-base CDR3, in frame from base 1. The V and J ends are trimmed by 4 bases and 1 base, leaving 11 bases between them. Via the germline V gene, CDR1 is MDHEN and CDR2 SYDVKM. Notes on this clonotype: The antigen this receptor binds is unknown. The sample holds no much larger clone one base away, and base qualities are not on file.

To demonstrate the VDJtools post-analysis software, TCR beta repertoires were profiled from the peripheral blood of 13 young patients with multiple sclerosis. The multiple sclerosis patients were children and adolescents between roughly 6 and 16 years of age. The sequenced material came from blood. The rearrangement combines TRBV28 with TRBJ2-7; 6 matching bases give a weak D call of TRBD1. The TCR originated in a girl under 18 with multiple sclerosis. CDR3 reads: CASSSMTGSYEQYF. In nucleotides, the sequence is TGTGCCAGCAGTTCAATGACAGGTTCCTACGAGCAGTACTTC.